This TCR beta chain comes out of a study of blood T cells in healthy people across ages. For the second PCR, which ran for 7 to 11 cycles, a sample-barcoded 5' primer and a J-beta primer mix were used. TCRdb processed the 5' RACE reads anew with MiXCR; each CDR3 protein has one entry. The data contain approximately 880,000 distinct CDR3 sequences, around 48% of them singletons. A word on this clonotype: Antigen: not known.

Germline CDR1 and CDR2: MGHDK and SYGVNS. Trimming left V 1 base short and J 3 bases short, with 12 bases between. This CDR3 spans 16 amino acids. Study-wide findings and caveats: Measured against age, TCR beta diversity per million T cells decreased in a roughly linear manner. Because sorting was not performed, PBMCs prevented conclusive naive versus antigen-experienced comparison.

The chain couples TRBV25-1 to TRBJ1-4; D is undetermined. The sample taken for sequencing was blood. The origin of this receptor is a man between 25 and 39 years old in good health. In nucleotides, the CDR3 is TGTGCCAGCAGTGAATCTCCCGGCGGAGCTAATGAAAAACTGTTTTTT. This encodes CASSESPGGANEKLFF.